This T cell receptor beta chain was sequenced in a study of blood T cell repertoires in COVID-19. At the level of the study: The study drew acute and convalescent COVID-19 samples from the United States, Italy and Spain. Sources were T cells, B-cell-depleted T cells, or PBMCs; the material itself was cDNA or gDNA.

Germline V gene sequence: CDR1 MNHEY, CDR2 SMNVEV (reference sequence). V trimming: 6 bases; J trimming: 6 bases; junction bases outside the gene matches: 14. The CDR3 sequence is 16 residues long. In the original analysis: Cell counts per sample came from amplifying reference gene primers. Assay used: immunoSEQ multiplex PCR; TCRdb lists only in-frame clones, some missing. The V and J calls and the clone size are those of that table, but D and trimming were determined from the DNA. The table has 190,000 or so clones, more than 75% seen once. The sequence was obtained from a man aged 40-49 years with active or convalescent COVID-19. Input material: peripheral blood. This chain links TRBV27 with TRBJ2-1; 7 bases map to TRBD1. For the CDR3, the DNA is TGTGCCAGCAGCAGCCACAGGGGCCAAGGGATCAATGAGCAGTTCTTC. Amino acids: CASSSHRGQGINEQFF.